This T cell receptor beta chain was identified in a study of tumor-infiltrating lymphocytes in primary liver carcinoma. Regarding the study as a whole: Tumor-adjacent and tumor-blood pairs displayed less overlap than did pairs of tumor regions. It was in tumors, not blood, that the top-250-clone fraction was significantly higher (p = 0.039).

Co-extraction of RNA and DNA was performed on about 19-30 mg of unsorted bulk tissue. Treatment-naive at the time, the patients had chronic HBV infection. Without exception, tumor samples held over 85% viable tumor cells. There are 15 residues in the CDR3. The germline CDR1 and CDR2 sequences are SGHKS and YYEKEE (reference sequence). This clonotype was picked up many times. Antigen: not known. This sequence may be a read error, since a much larger clone differs from it by one base. TCR beta cDNA was reverse-transcribed from about 0.45 ug of total RNA. The reaction used a constant-region primer and ProtoScript II reverse transcriptase. Three rounds of nested multiplex PCR with slightly modified ARM-PCR produced TCR beta libraries. Amplification in the first two PCR rounds was performed using TRBV1-TRBV30 forward primers and a C-beta reverse primer for about 10 cycles each. Each CDR3 protein gets one entry after TCRdb re-called the multiplex PCR reads with MiXCR. The sample lists about 100,000 distinct CDR3 sequences, about two thirds seen once, with less than 15% in the top ten.

This clonotype originated in a woman aged 55-70 years with primary liver carcinoma and hepatitis B virus infection. The V and J genes are TRBV5-5 and TRBJ2-5, with TRBD1 as a possible D gene (6 bases). Sequenced: liver tumor tissue from sampling region 2. Subset in this sample: tumor region T2, inferior pole. CDR3 nucleotides: TGTGCCAGCAACTTGGGGGCTACGGGGCGAGAGACCCAGTACTTC. Translated: CASNLGATGRETQYF.